Given below is one T cell receptor beta chain in context. The target antigen is unknown. This sample is drawn from a study of glioma-infiltrating T cells. General study points: CDR3 overlap between tissue and blood was very small. Tissue-blood divergence was below expectation in non-neoplastic patients, above in gliomas.

This CDR3 comprises 15 residues. Looked up from germline, CDR1 is LGHNA and CDR2 is YNFKEQ. Trimming shortened V by 1 base and J by 3 bases, and 9 bases separated the two germline ends. TCR alpha and beta CDR3 regions were amplified from RNA using iRepertoire nested multiplex PCR. Tissue mRNA or PBMC total RNA, about 85-400 ng, went into one-step reverse transcription and amplification. In TCRdb, the multiplex PCR reads were re-called with MiXCR into one record per CDR3 protein. Among about 89,000 distinct CDR3 sequences listed, less than 30% were seen once. Sequenced input: glioma tissue, nonneoplastic brain tissue, or PBMCs (not recorded which). The clonotype originates from a human donor with low-grade glioma or glioblastoma, undergoing nonglioma brain surgery, or in good health (not recorded which). The chain is built from TRBV4-2 and TRBJ2-2; D gene unclear. The CDR3 here is CASSQGVDHTGELFF. As DNA, the CDR3 is TGTGCCAGCAGCCAAGGGGTGGACCACACCGGGGAGCTGTTTTTT.